This passage covers 19 T cell receptor beta chains from one sample sequenced in a study of T cell responses to AZD1222 COVID-19 vaccine. The assay was immunoSEQ multiplex PCR, and TCRdb's table has in-frame clones only and misses some. The data contain about 190,000 clones, 87% of them singletons. The specimen comprised peripheral blood, sampled on day 0 of MenACWY control vaccination. The receptors were gathered from an adult in good health.

The V call is TRBV6-6, the J call TRBJ2-2, with a tentative D call TRBD1 (5 bases). V was shortened by 4 bases and J by 1 base, with 10 bases between the two germline ends. This CDR3 region has 15 residues. Germline V gives CDR1 MNHNY, CDR2 SVGAGI (reference sequence). The CDR3 sequence: CASSSSQGNTGELFF. The CDR3 DNA is TGTGCCAGCAGTTCCAGTCAGGGGAACACCGGGGAGCTGTTTTTT.

The chain employs TRBV21-1 and TRBJ1-3. TRBV21-1 is a documented pseudogene. The CDR3 consists of 13 residues. CDR3 in amino acids: CASSKGKRNTIYF. The CDR3 DNA follows: TGTGCCAGCAGCAAAGGAAAACGGAACACCATATATTTT.

The CDR3 is CASRAGGGLSGANVLTF. CDR3 bases: TGTGCCAGCAGGGCAGGGGGGGGCCTCTCTGGGGCCAACGTCCTGACTTTC. The chain links TRBV27 to TRBJ2-6, with D perhaps given as TRBD1 or TRBD2 (7 bases each). The CDR3 runs 17 residues. Germline V gene lookup returns CDR1 MNHEY and CDR2 SMNVEV (reference sequence). V was clipped by 6 bases and J by 0 bases, with 15 bases between them. The full variable domain, with the rest looked up from reference TRBV27 and TRBJ2-6, is EAQVTQNPRYLITVTGKKLTVTCSQNMNHEYMSWYRQDPGLGLRQIYYSMNVEVTDKGDVPEGYKVSRKEKRNFPLILESPSPNQTSLYFCASRAGGGLSGANVLTFGAGSRLTVL.

The rearrangement links TRBV27 to TRBJ2-7; D is perhaps TRBD1 (6 bases). Germline lookup yields CDR1 MNHEY and CDR2 SMNVEV (reference sequence). The ends were cut back, 3 bases at V and 2 bases at J, with 11 bases in the middle. The CDR3 has 14 amino acids. CDR3 nucleotides: TGTGCCAGCAGTTTTCAGGGGAGTGCCTACGAGCAGTACTTC. Protein product: CASSFQGSAYEQYF.

The chain carries TRBV27 and TRBJ2-1; D is perhaps TRBD1 or TRBD2 (5 bases each). Trimming stripped 5 bases from V and 9 bases from J, with 11 bases between. CDR3 size: 12 residues. Germline CDR1 MNHEY, CDR2 SMNVEV (reference sequence). As DNA, the CDR3 is TGTGCCAGCAGTCCGCCTGGGGGTGAGCAGTTCTTC. It is translated as CASSPPGGEQFF.

The chain joins TRBV6-5 to TRBJ2-1, with no clear D. Germline lookup yields CDR1 MNHEY and CDR2 SVGAGI. CDR3 length: 16 residues. Trimming shortened V by 2 bases and J by 0 bases, and 11 bases separated the two germline ends. The CDR3 sequence is CASSYIAKSSYNEQFF. The CDR3 DNA follows: TGTGCCAGCAGTTACATCGCCAAGAGCTCCTACAATGAGCAGTTCTTC.

J is TRBJ1-5 and V is TRBV28, with D maybe TRBD1 (5 bases). V dropped 7 bases and J dropped 6 bases, with 25 bases sitting between them. Looked up from germline, CDR1 is MDHEN and CDR2 is SYDVKM. The CDR3 length is 17 residues. CDR3 coding DNA: TGTGCCAGCACCCTGAGAGGGGAGGGAATTGATAGTCAGCCCCAGCATTTT. This sequence encodes CASTLRGEGIDSQPQHF.

The chain links TRBV19 to TRBJ1-6, with D possibly TRBD1 on 5 matching bases. This CDR3 is built from 13 residues. V lost 4 bases and J 14 bases, leaving 15 bases between the germline ends. Germline assignment: CDR1 LNHDA and CDR2 SQIVND (reference sequence). The CDR3 bases are TGTGCCAGTAGTAGGAGAGACCGGGACTCCCTCCACTTT. It yields the protein CASSRRDRDSLHF.

The V gene is TRBV5-1, the J gene TRBJ1-4; 7 bases match TRBD1. The ends lost 0 bases at V and 0 bases at J; junction bases unmatched: 2. The germline V gene encodes CDR1 SGHRS and CDR2 YFSETQ. The CDR3 covers 16 residues. CDR3 protein: CASSLAGGATNEKLFF. The CDR3 DNA reads TGCGCCAGCAGCTTGGCAGGGGGGGCAACTAATGAAAAACTGTTTTTT.

This rearrangement joins TRBV11-3 to TRBJ1-1; TRBD1 might be the D (5 bases). The germline V gene encodes CDR1 SGHNT and CDR2 YENEEA. V shed 5 bases and J shed 0 bases, with 10 bases lying between them. The CDR3 totals 14 residues. Here the CDR3 DNA reads TGTGCCAGCAGCCAGGACAATTTGAACACTGAAGCTTTCTTT. This translates into CASSQDNLNTEAFF.

V is TRBV4-1 and J is TRBJ2-1; 10 bases fit TRBD2. V trimming: 4 bases; J trimming: 8 bases; junction bases outside the gene matches: 5. Germline CDR1 MGHRA, CDR2 YSYEKL. This CDR3 spans 14 amino acids. CDR3 nucleotides: TGCGCCAGCAGCCTGGCTAGCGGGAGCTATGAGCAGTTCTTC. Its translation is CASSLASGSYEQFF.

V usage is TRBV7-2 and J usage is TRBJ1-2; 10 nucleotides line up with TRBD1. The germline V gene encodes CDR1 SGHTA and CDR2 FQGNSA. This CDR3 comprises 14 residues. The junction had 7 bases not matched to a gene; V was cut back by 5 bases and J by 7 bases. This chain's CDR3 is CASSPRQGAGGYTF. DNA for the CDR3: TGTGCCAGCAGCCCCCGACAGGGGGCGGGTGGCTACACCTTC.

The V gene is TRBV28, the J gene TRBJ1-3; D unresolved. The CDR3 loop spans 15 amino acids. Trimming took 5 bases from V and 4 from J, leaving 15 bases between them. Germline V gene data show CDR1 as MDHEN and CDR2 as SYDVKM. Here the CDR3 reads CASSHPGLGGNTIYF. DNA of the CDR3: TGTGCCAGCAGTCACCCCGGGCTTGGCGGAAACACCATATATTTT.

This chain links TRBV28 with TRBJ2-1, with 10 bases aligning to TRBD1. Unmatched junction bases numbered 9, after V lost 6 bases and J lost 7 bases. Germline assignment: CDR1 MDHEN and CDR2 SYDVKM. The CDR3 is 15 residues long. In DNA, the CDR3 is TGTGCCAGCAGAGTGACAGGGGGCGGGGAAAATGAGCAGTTCTTC. Its protein product is CASRVTGGGENEQFF.

This clone was recorded once. The J gene is TRBJ2-6, the V gene TRBV7-6, with 7 bases fitting TRBD2. CDR1 is SGHVS and CDR2 is FNYEAQ in the germline V gene. The CDR3 has 16 amino acids. J lost 2 bases, V lost 3 bases, and 4 bases had no gene match. Written as DNA, the CDR3 is TGTGCCAGCAGCTTTGCGGGGGATACTGGGGCCAACGTCCTGACTTTC. Translated: CASSFAGDTGANVLTF.

The CDR3 loop reads CASSYGQIVGGELFF. In nucleotides, the CDR3 is TGTGCCAGCAGTTACGGGCAGATCGTGGGAGGGGAGCTGTTTTTT. This chain joins TRBV6-2 or TRBV6-3 and TRBJ2-2; D not resolved. Trimming took off 2 bases at V and 8 bases at J, with 15 bases between the two ends. CDR1 is MNHEY, CDR2 SVGEGT, per germline. This CDR3 comprises 15 residues.

The chain employs TRBV28 and TRBJ2-7; 8 bases line up with TRBD2. Germline values: CDR1 MDHEN, CDR2 SYDVKM. V was pared by 6 bases and J by 3 bases, with 10 bases of the junction left unmatched. The CDR3 is 15 amino acids. The CDR3 DNA is TGTGCCAGCAGCTCCTCGGGCGGGGGGCTCTACGAGCAGTACTTC. Encoded protein: CASSSSGGGLYEQYF.

The rearrangement links TRBV4-2 to TRBJ2-7; TRBD2 matches 9 bases. CDR1 is LGHNA, CDR2 YNFKEQ, per germline. The J segment lost 1 base and the V segment lost 3 bases, leaving 4 bases of the junction unmatched. CDR3 length equals 15 residues. The CDR3 here is CASSHLSGGSYEQYF. CDR3 sequence (DNA): TGTGCCAGCAGCCACCTTAGCGGGGGTTCCTACGAGCAGTACTTC.

This rearrangement joins TRBV4-2 to TRBJ1-4, with TRBD1 matching over 11 bases. The CDR3 runs 20 residues. CDR1 and CDR2 (germline): LGHNA, YNFKEQ. The ends lost 0 bases at V and 6 bases at J; junction bases unmatched: 15. DNA for the CDR3: TGTGCCAGCAGCCAAGACCCACTACGAACAGGACAGGGGGCGCATGAAAAACTGTTTTTT. Translated: CASSQDPLRTGQGAHEKLFF.